The source of this T cell receptor (beta chain) is a study of Tregs in tolerant kidney transplant recipients. Overall study findings and caveats: Tolerant patients' donor-specific Tregs expanded beyond overall Tregs, suggesting antigen-driven growth.

Comments on this clone: Its antigen is unidentified.

Assay: immunoSEQ multiplex PCR; the TCRdb copy retains only in-frame clones and omits some. The sample includes 98,000 or so clones, nearly 90% of them seen just once. The source was CD4+ T cells from blood, collected before the transplant. This TCR was recovered from a human donor who received a combined kidney and bone marrow transplant.

The CDR3 spells CASSSGHEQFF. The CDR3 DNA reads as TGTGCCAGCTCAAGCGGTCATGAGCAGTTCTTC. This rearrangement joins TRBV18 to TRBJ2-1, with D perhaps matching TRBD2 (5 bases). The CDR3 spans 11 residues. Trimming pared 5 bases from V and 8 bases from J, leaving 7 bases between. CDR1 KGHSH and CDR2 LQKENI come from the germline V gene.